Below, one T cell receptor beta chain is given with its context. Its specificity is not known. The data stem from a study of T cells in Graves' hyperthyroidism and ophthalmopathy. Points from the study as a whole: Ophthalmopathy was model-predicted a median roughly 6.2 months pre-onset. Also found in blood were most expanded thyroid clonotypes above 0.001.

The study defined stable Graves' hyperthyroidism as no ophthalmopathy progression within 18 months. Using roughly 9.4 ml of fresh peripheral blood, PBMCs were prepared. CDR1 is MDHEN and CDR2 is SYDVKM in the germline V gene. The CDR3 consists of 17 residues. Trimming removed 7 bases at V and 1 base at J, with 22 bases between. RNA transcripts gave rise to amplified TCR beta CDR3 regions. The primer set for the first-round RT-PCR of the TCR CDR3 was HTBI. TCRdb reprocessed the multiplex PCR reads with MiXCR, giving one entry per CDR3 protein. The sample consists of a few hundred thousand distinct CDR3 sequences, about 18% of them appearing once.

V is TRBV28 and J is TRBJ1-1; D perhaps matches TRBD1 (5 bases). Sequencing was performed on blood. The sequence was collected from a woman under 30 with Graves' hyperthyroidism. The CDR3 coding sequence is TGTGCCAGCACACTGCTGTCTCTGGGACTTCCGAACACTGAAGCTTTCTTT. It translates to CASTLLSLGLPNTEAFF.